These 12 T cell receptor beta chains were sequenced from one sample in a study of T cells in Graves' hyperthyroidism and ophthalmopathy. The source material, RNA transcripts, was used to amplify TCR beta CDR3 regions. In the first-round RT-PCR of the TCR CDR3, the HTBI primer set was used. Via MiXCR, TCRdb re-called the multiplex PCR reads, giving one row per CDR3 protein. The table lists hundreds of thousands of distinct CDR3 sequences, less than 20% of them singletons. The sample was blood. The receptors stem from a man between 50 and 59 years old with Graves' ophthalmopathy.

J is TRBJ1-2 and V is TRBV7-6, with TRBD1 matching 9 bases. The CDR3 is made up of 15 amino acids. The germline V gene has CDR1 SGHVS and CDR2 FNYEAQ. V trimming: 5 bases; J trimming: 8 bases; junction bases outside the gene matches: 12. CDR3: CASSQYKQGARGYTF. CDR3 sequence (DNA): TGTGCCAGCAGCCAATACAAACAGGGGGCGAGAGGCTACACCTTC.

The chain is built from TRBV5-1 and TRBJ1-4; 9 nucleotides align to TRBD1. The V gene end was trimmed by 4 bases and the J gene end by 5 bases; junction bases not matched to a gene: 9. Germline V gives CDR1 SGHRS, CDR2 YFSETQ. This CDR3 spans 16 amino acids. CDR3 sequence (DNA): TGCGCCAGCAGCACCACAGGGGGCAATACGAATGAAAAACTGTTTTTT. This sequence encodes CASSTTGGNTNEKLFF.

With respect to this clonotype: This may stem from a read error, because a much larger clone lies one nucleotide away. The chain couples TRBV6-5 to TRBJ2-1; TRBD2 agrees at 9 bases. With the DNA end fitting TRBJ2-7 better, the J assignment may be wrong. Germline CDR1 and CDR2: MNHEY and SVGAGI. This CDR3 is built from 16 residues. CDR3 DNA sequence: TGTGCCAGCAGTTACTCAGGACTAGCGCTCAACAATGAGCAGTACTTC. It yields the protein CASSYSGLALNNEQYF.

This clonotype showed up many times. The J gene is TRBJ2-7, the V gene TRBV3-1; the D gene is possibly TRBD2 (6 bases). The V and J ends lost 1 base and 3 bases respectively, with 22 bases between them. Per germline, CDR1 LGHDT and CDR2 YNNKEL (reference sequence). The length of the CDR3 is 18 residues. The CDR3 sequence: CASSQVTRDSSGRYEQYF. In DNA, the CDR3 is TGTGCCAGCAGCCAAGTCACCCGGGACTCCTCGGGGCGCTACGAGCAGTACTTC.

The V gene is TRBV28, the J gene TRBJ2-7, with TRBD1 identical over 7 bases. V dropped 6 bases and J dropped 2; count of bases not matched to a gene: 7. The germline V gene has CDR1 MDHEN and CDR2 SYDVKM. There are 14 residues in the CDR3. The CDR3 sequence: CASSNWTGAYEQYF. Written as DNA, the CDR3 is TGTGCCAGCAGCAACTGGACAGGAGCCTACGAGCAGTACTTC.

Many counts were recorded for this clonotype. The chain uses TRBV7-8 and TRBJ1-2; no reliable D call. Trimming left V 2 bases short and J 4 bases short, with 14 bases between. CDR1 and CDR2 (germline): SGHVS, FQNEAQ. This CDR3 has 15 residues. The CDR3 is CASSLTLTVAYGYTF. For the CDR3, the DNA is TGTGCCAGCAGCTTAACGCTGACTGTAGCCTATGGCTACACCTTC.

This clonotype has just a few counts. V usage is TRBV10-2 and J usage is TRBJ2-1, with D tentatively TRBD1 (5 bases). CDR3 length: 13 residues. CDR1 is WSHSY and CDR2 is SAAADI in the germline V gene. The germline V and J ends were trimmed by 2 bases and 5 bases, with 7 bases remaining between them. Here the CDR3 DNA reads TGCGCCAGCAGTGAGGGGGCTCACAATGAGCAGTTCTTC. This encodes CASSEGAHNEQFF.

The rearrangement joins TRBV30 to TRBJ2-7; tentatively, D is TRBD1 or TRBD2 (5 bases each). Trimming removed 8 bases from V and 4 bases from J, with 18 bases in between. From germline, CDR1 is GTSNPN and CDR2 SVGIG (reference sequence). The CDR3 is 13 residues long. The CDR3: CASQPSGPYEQYF. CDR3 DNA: TGTGCCAGTCAACCTTCGGGGCCTTACGAGCAGTACTTC.

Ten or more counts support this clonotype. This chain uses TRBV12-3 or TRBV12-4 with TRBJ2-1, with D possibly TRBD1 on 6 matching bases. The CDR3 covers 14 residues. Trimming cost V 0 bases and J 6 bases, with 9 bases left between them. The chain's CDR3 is CASSLAAGANEQFF. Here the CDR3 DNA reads TGTGCCAGCAGTTTAGCGGCAGGGGCCAATGAGCAGTTCTTC.

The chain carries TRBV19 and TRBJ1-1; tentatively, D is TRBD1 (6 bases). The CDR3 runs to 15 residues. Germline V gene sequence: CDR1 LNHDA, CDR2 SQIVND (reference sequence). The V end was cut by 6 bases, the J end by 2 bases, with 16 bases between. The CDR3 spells CASSSPKDRNTEAFF. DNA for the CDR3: TGTGCCAGTAGCTCTCCCAAGGACAGAAACACTGAAGCTTTCTTT.

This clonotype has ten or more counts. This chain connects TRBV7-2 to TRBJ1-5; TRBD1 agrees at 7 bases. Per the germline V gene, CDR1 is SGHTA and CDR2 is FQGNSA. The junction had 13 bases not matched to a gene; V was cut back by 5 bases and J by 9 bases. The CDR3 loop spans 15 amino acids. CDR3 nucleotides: TGTGCCAGCAGCCCGCAAACAGGGGTTGGTTGGCCCCAGCATTTT. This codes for CASSPQTGVGWPQHF.

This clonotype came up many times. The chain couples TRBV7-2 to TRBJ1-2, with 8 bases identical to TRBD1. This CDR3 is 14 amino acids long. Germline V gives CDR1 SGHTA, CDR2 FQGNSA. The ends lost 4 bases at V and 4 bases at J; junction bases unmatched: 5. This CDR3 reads CASSSSTGGYGYTF. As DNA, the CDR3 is TGTGCCAGCAGCTCCTCCACAGGGGGCTATGGCTACACCTTC. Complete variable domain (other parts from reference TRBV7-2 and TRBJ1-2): GAGVSQSPSNKVTEKGKDVELRCDPISGHTALYWYRQSLGQGLEFLIYFQGNSAPDKSGLPSDRFSAERTGGSVSTLTIQRTQQEDSAVYLCASSSSTGGYGYTFGSGTRLTVV.